Below, 28 T cell receptor beta chains from the same sample are listed, as sequenced in a study of cytomegalovirus exposure and HLA in healthy donors. The PCR was carried out with 60 Vbeta primers and 13 Jbeta primers. Profiled with immunoSEQ multiplex PCR; TCRdb holds only in-frame clones, not every one. This sample has roughly 290,000 clones, with 70% to 90% found just once. The specimen was PBMCs. The receptors derive from a woman aged 18 to 35 in good health and CMV-seronegative.

The gene calls are TRBV5-5 and TRBJ2-7; the D gene is possibly TRBD1 (6 bases). The germline gives CDR1 SGHKS, CDR2 YYEKEE (reference sequence). The CDR3 extends over 12 amino acids. V was trimmed by 4 bases and J by 6 bases, leaving 11 bases between them. CDR3 sequence reads: CASSGTGPEQYF. CDR3 in DNA: TGTGCCAGCAGCGGAACAGGGCCCGAGCAGTACTTC.

V gene TRBV7-8 combines with J gene TRBJ2-1, with 12 positions matching TRBD2. Germline V gene data show CDR1 as SGHVS and CDR2 as FQNEAQ. The junction had 7 bases not matched to a gene; V was cut back by 4 bases and J by 6 bases. This CDR3 is built from 16 residues. The CDR3 DNA reads TGTGCCAGCAGCTACCTAGCGGGGGGGCCGGGCAATGAGCAGTTCTTC. Translation gives CASSYLAGGPGNEQFF.

This chain joins TRBV5-1 and TRBJ1-2; possibly TRBD1 for D (5 bases). The V gene lost 6 bases and the J gene lost 5 bases, with 17 bases spanning the gap. This CDR3 is built from 14 residues. Germline V gene data show CDR1 as SGHRS and CDR2 as YFSETQ. The CDR3 here is CASNGGSGQYGYTF. The CDR3 DNA follows: TGCGCCAGCAATGGGGGGTCCGGGCAGTATGGCTACACCTTC. Drawing the rest from reference TRBV5-1 and TRBJ1-2, the complete variable domain is KAGVTQTPRYLIKTRGQQVTLSCSPISGHRSVSWYQQTPGQGLQFLFEYFSETQRNKGNFPGRFSGRQFSNSRSEMNVSTLELGDSALYLCASNGGSGQYGYTFGSGTRLTVV.

V usage is TRBV30 and J usage is TRBJ1-2; D is possibly TRBD1 (6 bases). The germline V gene encodes CDR1 GTSNPN and CDR2 SVGIG (reference sequence). Deletions cut 5 bases from V and 4 bases from J, with 11 bases between. This CDR3 region has 12 residues. CDR3 protein: CAWGGDIYGYTF. DNA of the CDR3: TGTGCCTGGGGGGGGGACATCTATGGCTACACCTTC.

This chain links TRBV19 with TRBJ1-1; the D gene is possibly TRBD1 (5 bases). The germline gives CDR1 LNHDA, CDR2 SQIVND (reference sequence). The CDR3 is made up of 14 amino acids. V lost 6 bases and J lost 3, with 14 bases in between. The CDR3 DNA reads TGTGCCAGTAGCCCGCGCCAGGGTTACACTGAAGCTTTCTTT. Residues: CASSPRQGYTEAFF.

V and J are TRBV6-5 and TRBJ1-2, with a tentative D call TRBD1 (5 bases). Germline-derived CDR1 and CDR2 are MNHEY and SVGAGI. Trimming took off 2 bases at V and 1 base at J, with 14 bases between the two ends. The CDR3 is 16 amino acids. The CDR3 DNA is TGTGCCAGCAGTTACGGGGCAGCCGATCTTAACTATGGCTACACCTTC. Its protein product is CASSYGAADLNYGYTF.

This chain links TRBV9 with TRBJ2-2; 9 bases are shared with TRBD1. V was clipped by 5 bases and J by 1 base; unmatched bases: 3. This CDR3 region has 15 residues. Germline V lookup: CDR1 SGDLS, CDR2 YYNGEE. In DNA form, the CDR3 reads TGTGCCAGCAGGGGGGGACAGGGGAACACCGGGGAGCTGTTTTTT. Its protein is CASRGGQGNTGELFF.

This chain links TRBV5-1 with TRBJ1-1, with D perhaps TRBD1 (6 bases). With 1 base removed from V and 0 bases from J, the gap between germline ends came to 10 bases. Germline CDR1 SGHRS, CDR2 YFSETQ. The CDR3 runs 15 residues. As DNA, the CDR3 is TGCGCCAGCAGCTTGCAGGGGTTCATGAACACTGAAGCTTTCTTT. This codes for CASSLQGFMNTEAFF.

DNA of the CDR3: TGTGCCAGCAGCCCCAATGGAAACACCATATATTTT. This codes for CASSPNGNTIYF. The rearrangement joins TRBV27 to TRBJ1-3; D remains ambiguous. V dropped 6 bases and J dropped 3 bases, with 6 bases sitting between them. The CDR3 covers 12 residues. Germline values: CDR1 MNHEY, CDR2 SMNVEV (reference sequence).

The V call is TRBV11-3, the J call TRBJ2-2; 7 bases align to TRBD1. Germline V gene lookup returns CDR1 SGHNT and CDR2 YENEEA. This CDR3 region has 14 residues. V lost 3 bases and J lost 4; bases outside the gene matches: 2. CDR3 sequence (DNA): TGTGCCAGCAGCTTGGGACAGCCCACCGGGGAGCTGTTTTTT. This sequence encodes CASSLGQPTGELFF. The full variable domain, in which reference TRBV11-3 and TRBJ2-2 provide the parts outside the CDR3, is EAGVVQSPRYKIIEKKQPVAFWCNPISGHNTLYWYLQNLGQGPELLIRYENEEAVDDSQLPKDRFSAERLKGVDSTLKIQPAELGDSAVYLCASSLGQPTGELFFGEGSRLTVL.

The chain recombines TRBV2 with TRBJ1-4; the D is unclear. Germline V gives CDR1 SNHLY, CDR2 FYNNEI. V dropped 6 bases and J dropped 8 bases, with 19 bases sitting between them. The CDR3 is 15 residues long. The CDR3 reads CASSATVKLREKLFF. The CDR3 bases are TGTGCCAGCAGCGCTACAGTTAAGTTAAGAGAAAAACTGTTTTTT.

The chain combines TRBV4-1 with TRBJ1-2; 7 nucleotides line up with TRBD1. The V gene's germline CDR1 is MGHRA and CDR2 YSYEKL. V shed 6 bases, J shed 0 bases, and the junction held 7 bases outside the gene matches. There are 15 residues in the CDR3. In DNA, the CDR3 is TGCGCCAGCAGACGTACAGGGGAAACTAACTATGGCTACACCTTC. Its protein product is CASRRTGETNYGYTF.

The chain couples TRBV6-1 to TRBJ1-2, with 9 bases lining up with TRBD1. Losses at the gene ends were 7 bases for V and 2 bases for J; bases not matched to a gene: 8. Germline V gives CDR1 MNHNS, CDR2 SASEGT. This CDR3 spans 15 amino acids. This CDR3 is CASISSGTGNYGYTF. The CDR3 DNA sequence: TGTGCCAGCATTTCCTCCGGGACAGGGAACTATGGCTACACCTTC.

This chain links TRBV25-1 with TRBJ1-6; unclear D gene. The ends were cut back, 6 bases at V and 0 bases at J, with 15 bases in the middle. The CDR3 is made up of 17 amino acids. The germline V gene has CDR1 MGHDK and CDR2 SYGVNS. In DNA form, the CDR3 reads TGTGCCAGCAGGAGAGAGAACGGGAGCTCCTATAATTCACCCCTCCACTTT. Amino acid sequence: CASRRENGSSYNSPLHF.

Concerning this clone: The junction departs from germline at one end; a sequencing error may be responsible. The chain links TRBV7-8 to TRBJ2-7; D is perhaps TRBD2 (6 bases). CDR3 length: 16 residues. The V gene's germline CDR1 is SGHVS and CDR2 FQNEAQ. CDR3 sequence reads: CASNLGWASEAYEQYF. CDR3 nucleotide sequence: TGTGCCAGCAACTTAGGCTGGGCTAGCGAAGCCTACGAGCAGTACTTC. Drawing the rest from reference TRBV7-8 and TRBJ2-7, the complete variable domain is GAGVSQSPRYKVAKRGQDVALRCDPISGHVSLFWYQQALGQGPEFLTYFQNEAQLDKSGLPSDRFFAERPEGSVSTLKIQRTQQEDSAVYLCASNLGWASEAYEQYFGPGTRLTVT.

This clone was counted a single time. The V call is TRBV6-1, the J call TRBJ2-2; D might be TRBD2 (6 bases). Germline V lookup: CDR1 MNHNS, CDR2 SASEGT. With 8 bases removed from V and 5 bases from J, the gap between germline ends came to 12 bases. The CDR3 spans 13 residues. The CDR3 DNA reads as TGTGCCAGCCGTCGGGCGGGGACCGGGGAGCTGTTTTTT. It yields the protein CASRRAGTGELFF.

The V call is TRBV9, the J call TRBJ2-5; TRBD2 is a possible D gene (6 bases). The CDR3 has 15 residues. Germline CDR1 reads SGDLS; CDR2 reads YYNGEE. Deletions cut 0 bases from V and 5 bases from J, with 14 bases between. For the CDR3, the DNA is TGTGCCAGCAGCGTAGGCGGGGTCACGTCGGAGACCCAGTACTTC. The encoded protein is CASSVGGVTSETQYF.

The chain joins TRBV7-7 to TRBJ1-1; no reliable D call. The germline gives CDR1 SSHAT, CDR2 FNYEAQ (reference sequence). CDR3 length equals 13 residues. Trimming left V 4 bases short and J 1 base short, with 7 bases between. CDR3 in amino acids: CASSSTRNTEAFF. Here the CDR3 DNA reads TGTGCCAGCAGCTCCACTAGGAACACTGAAGCTTTCTTT.

The chain links TRBV18 to TRBJ2-1; D may be TRBD1 (6 bases). CDR1 is KGHSH and CDR2 is LQKENI in the germline V gene. The CDR3 runs 15 residues. Trimming removed 3 bases at V and 0 bases at J, with 9 bases between. In nucleotides, the CDR3 is TGTGCCAGCTCACCTGGACAGTTCTCCTACAATGAGCAGTTCTTC. Translated: CASSPGQFSYNEQFF.

The genes are TRBV5-1 and TRBJ2-6, with a possible D match to TRBD1 (6 bases). The V end lost 2 bases, the J end lost 0 bases, and 9 bases lay between the germline ends. The CDR3 runs 16 residues. Per the germline V gene, CDR1 is SGHRS and CDR2 is YFSETQ. Here the CDR3 reads CASSFEGDSGANVLTF. CDR3 bases: TGCGCCAGCAGCTTTGAGGGGGACTCTGGGGCCAACGTCCTGACTTTC.

The chain is built from TRBV9 and TRBJ2-2, with 7 positions matching TRBD2. CDR3 length equals 15 residues. CDR1 SGDLS and CDR2 YYNGEE come from the germline V gene. With 2 bases clipped from V and 1 base from J, the junction kept 2 bases outside the gene matches. CDR3 sequence reads: CASSVGGLNTGELFF. For the CDR3, the DNA is TGTGCCAGCAGCGTCGGGGGGTTGAACACCGGGGAGCTGTTTTTT.

The chain joins TRBV6-1 to TRBJ2-7; D remains unclear. This CDR3 comprises 12 residues. Trimming shortened V by 7 bases and J by 0 bases, and 7 bases separated the two germline ends. Looked up from germline, CDR1 is MNHNS and CDR2 is SASEGT. Here the CDR3 reads CASIGDSYEQYF. The CDR3 DNA is TGTGCCAGCATTGGAGACTCCTACGAGCAGTACTTC.

The gene calls are TRBV11-2 and TRBJ2-7, with D possibly TRBD2 on 6 matching bases. Germline assignment: CDR1 SGHAT and CDR2 FQNNGV. Trimming pared 5 bases from V and 4 bases from J, leaving 12 bases between. The CDR3 has 13 residues. Here the CDR3 DNA reads TGTGCCAGCAGCGGGACTCCTACATACGAGCAGTACTTC. Amino acids: CASSGTPTYEQYF.

This clone was recorded once. The chain joins TRBV6-6 to TRBJ2-5, with a weak D call TRBD2 (7 bases). TRBJ2-7 matches the DNA end more closely, so the J call is doubtful. The CDR3 is 14 amino acids. Germline V CDR1 and CDR2: MNHNY, SVGAGI (reference sequence). In DNA form, the CDR3 reads TGTGCCAGCAGTTACGGAGGGGGGGCCTACGAGCAGTACTTC. It yields the protein CASSYGGGAYEQYF.

The chain uses TRBV7-2 and TRBJ2-6; D is unresolved. V was shortened by 1 base and J by 0 bases, with 13 bases between the two germline ends. The CDR3 has 18 residues. Germline CDR1 and CDR2: SGHTA and FQGNSA. The CDR3 region has the DNA TGTGCCAGCAGCTTAGTTCGGGTCGCGATCTCTGGGGCCAACGTCCTGACTTTC. It codes for CASSLVRVAISGANVLTF.

This clone was detected only once. J is TRBJ2-2 and V is TRBV6-4; D call uncertain. Trimming stripped 6 bases from V and 6 bases from J, with 8 bases between. Germline V CDR1 and CDR2: MRHNA, SNTAGT. The CDR3 length is 12 residues. CDR3 protein: CASRPIPGELFF. The CDR3 DNA reads as TGTGCCAGCAGACCTATTCCCGGGGAGCTGTTTTTT.

This chain links TRBV18 with TRBJ2-7, with 7 bases aligning to TRBD1. CDR1 and CDR2 (germline): KGHSH, LQKENI. V shed 0 bases and J 3 bases; nucleotides not matched to a gene: 2. CDR3 length: 14 amino acids. The CDR3 is CASSPPGQSYEQYF. The DNA of the CDR3 is TGTGCCAGCTCACCACCGGGACAGAGCTACGAGCAGTACTTC.

CDR3 sequence reads: CASTYGGSAAKNIQYF. CDR3 coding DNA: TGTGCCAGCACCTACGGGGGTAGTGCGGCCAAAAACATTCAGTACTTC. This sequence joins TRBV2 and TRBJ2-4, with D possibly TRBD2 on 6 matching bases. The CDR3 has 16 residues. The germline gives CDR1 SNHLY, CDR2 FYNNEI. The V and J ends lost 7 bases and 1 base respectively, with 17 bases between them.